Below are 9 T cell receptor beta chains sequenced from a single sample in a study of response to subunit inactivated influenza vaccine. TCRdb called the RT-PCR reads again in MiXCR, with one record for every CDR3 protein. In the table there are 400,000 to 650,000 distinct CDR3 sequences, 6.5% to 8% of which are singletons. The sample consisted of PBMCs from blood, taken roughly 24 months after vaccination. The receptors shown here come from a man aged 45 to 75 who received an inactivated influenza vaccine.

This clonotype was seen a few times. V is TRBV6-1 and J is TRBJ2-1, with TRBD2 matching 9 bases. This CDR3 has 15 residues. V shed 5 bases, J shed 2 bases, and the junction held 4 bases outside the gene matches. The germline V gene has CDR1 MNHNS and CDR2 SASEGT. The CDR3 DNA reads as TGTGCCAGCAGTCTAGCGGGAATTACCTACAATGAGCAGTTCTTC. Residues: CASSLAGITYNEQFF.

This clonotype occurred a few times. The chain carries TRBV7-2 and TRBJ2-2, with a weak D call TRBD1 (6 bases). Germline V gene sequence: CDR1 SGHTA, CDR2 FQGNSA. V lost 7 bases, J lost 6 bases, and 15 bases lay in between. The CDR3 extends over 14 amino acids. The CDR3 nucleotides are TGTGCCAGCACTAACAGGGTTTCTGCCGGGGAGCTGTTTTTT. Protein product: CASTNRVSAGELFF.

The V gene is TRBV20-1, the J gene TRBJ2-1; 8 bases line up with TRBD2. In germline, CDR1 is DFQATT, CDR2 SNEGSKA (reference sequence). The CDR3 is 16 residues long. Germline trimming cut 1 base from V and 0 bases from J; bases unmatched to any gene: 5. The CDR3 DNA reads TGCAGTGCTAGAGGGTTCGGGAGGGGCTCCTACAATGAGCAGTTCTTC. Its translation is CSARGFGRGSYNEQFF.

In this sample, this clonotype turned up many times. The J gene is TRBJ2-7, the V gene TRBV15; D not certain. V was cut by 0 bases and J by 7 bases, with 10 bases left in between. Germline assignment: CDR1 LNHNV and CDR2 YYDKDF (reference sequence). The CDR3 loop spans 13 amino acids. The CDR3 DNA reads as TGTGCCACCAGCAGAGATAGGGTGGGTGAGCAGTACTTC. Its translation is CATSRDRVGEQYF.

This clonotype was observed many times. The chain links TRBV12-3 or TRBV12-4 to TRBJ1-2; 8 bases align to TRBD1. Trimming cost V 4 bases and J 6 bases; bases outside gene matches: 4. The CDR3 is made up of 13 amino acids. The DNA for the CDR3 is TGTGCCAGCAGTTGGGGGACAGGCGATGGCTACACCTTC. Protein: CASSWGTGDGYTF.

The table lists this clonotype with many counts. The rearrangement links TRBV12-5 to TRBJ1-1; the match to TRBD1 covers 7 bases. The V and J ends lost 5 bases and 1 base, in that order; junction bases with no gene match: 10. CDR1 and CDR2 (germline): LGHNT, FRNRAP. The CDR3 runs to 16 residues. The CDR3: CASGNRRTGANTEAFF. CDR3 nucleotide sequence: TGTGCTAGTGGTAACCGCAGGACAGGAGCGAACACTGAAGCTTTCTTT.

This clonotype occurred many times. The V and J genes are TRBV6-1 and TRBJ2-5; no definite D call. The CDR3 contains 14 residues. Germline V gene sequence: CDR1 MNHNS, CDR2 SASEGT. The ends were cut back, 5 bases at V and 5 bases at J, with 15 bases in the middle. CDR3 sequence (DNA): TGTGCCAGCAGTCCCGGAGTTAGGGATGAGACCCAGTACTTC. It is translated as CASSPGVRDETQYF.

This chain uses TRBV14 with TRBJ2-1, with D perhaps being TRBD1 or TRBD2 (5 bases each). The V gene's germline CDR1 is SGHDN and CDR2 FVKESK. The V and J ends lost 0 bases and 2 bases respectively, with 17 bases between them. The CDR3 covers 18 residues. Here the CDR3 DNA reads TGTGCCAGCAGCCAAGATGAGGGGACCGGGAAAACCTACAATGAGCAGTTCTTC. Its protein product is CASSQDEGTGKTYNEQFF.

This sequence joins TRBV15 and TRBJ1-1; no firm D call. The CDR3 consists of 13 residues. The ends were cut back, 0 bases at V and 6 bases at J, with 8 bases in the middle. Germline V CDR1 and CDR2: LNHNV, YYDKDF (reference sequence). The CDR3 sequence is CATSRDRAAEAFF. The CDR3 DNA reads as TGTGCCACCAGCAGAGATCGGGCAGCTGAAGCTTTCTTT.